A single T cell receptor beta chain is shown here with its context. Its antigen is unknown. These data are taken from a study of breast tumors, draining lymph nodes, adjacent tissues. Study results and caveats: Tumor TCR diversity was below lymph nodes but above nontumor tissue. That most tumor T cells come from lymph nodes remained unproven.

Breast cancer patients provided tissue from their axillary draining lymph nodes. TCRdb redid the calling of the multiplex PCR reads with MiXCR, one entry per CDR3 protein. The table records some 85,000 distinct CDR3 sequences, roughly 28% of them present only once. The germline V gene encodes CDR1 GTSNPN and CDR2 SVGIG (reference sequence). CDR3 length: 13 residues. V lost 0 bases to trimming and J lost 4 bases, with 9 bases between them. Specimen: axillary lymph node tissue. This receptor was obtained from a female donor with breast cancer. Some clones in this sample may be carry-over from other donors' samples. The chain is built from TRBV30 and TRBJ1-1; TRBD1 is a possible D gene (5 bases). This CDR3 is CAWSVGDGTEAFF. The CDR3 coding sequence is TGTGCCTGGAGTGTAGGGGACGGCACTGAAGCTTTCTTT.